The clone carrying this TCR beta chain has a count of ten or more. This specimen comes from a study of T cells in Graves' hyperthyroidism and ophthalmopathy. Amplified regions were TCR beta CDR3 sequences from RNA transcripts. In the first-round RT-PCR of the TCR CDR3, the HTBI primer set was used. TCRdb redid the calling of the multiplex PCR reads with MiXCR, one entry per CDR3 protein. The sample includes around 250,000 distinct CDR3 sequences, just over 14% of them seen just once. This CDR3 region has 16 residues. The J segment lost 0 bases and the V segment lost 0 bases, leaving 1 base of the junction unmatched. Germline CDR1 is LGHDT and CDR2 is YNNKEL (reference sequence).

The genes are TRBV3-1 and TRBJ2-5, with TRBD1 matching over 10 bases. The sequenced sample consisted of blood. This sequence originates from a middle-aged woman with Graves' hyperthyroidism that later progressed to Graves' ophthalmopathy. The CDR3 here is CASSQEDRGYQETQYF. The CDR3 DNA reads as TGTGCCAGCAGCCAAGAGGACAGGGGGTACCAAGAGACCCAGTACTTC.